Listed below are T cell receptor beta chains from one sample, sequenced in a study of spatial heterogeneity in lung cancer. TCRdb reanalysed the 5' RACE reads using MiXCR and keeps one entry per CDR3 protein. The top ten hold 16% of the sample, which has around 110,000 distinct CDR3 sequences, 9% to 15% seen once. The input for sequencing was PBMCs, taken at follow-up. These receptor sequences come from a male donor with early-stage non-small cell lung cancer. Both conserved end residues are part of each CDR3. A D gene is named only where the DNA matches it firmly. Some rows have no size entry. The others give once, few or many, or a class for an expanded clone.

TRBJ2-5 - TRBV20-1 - CSASQETQYF TGCAGTGCGTCACAGGAGACCCAGTACTTC
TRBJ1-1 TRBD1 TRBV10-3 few CAISGEGAPNTEAFF TGTGCCATCAGTGGGGAGGGGGCCCCGAACACTGAAGCTTTCTTT
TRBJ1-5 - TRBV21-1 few CASSKRGTSNQPQHF TGTGCCAGCAGCAAACGGGGTACCAGCAATCAGCCCCAGCATTTT
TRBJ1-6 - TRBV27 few CASSRVQNNSPLHF TGTGCCAGCAGTCGTGTACAGAATAATTCACCCCTCCACTTT
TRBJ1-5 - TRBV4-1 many CASSQDRSNQPQHF TGCGCCAGCAGCCAAGATCGGAGCAATCAGCCCCAGCATTTT
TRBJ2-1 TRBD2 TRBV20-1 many CSASRGGWDNEQFF TGCAGTGCTTCGCGGGGGGGCTGGGACAATGAGCAGTTCTTC
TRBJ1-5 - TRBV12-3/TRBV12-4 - CASSLGLKNQPQHF TGTGCCAGCAGTTTAGGGCTGAAGAATCAGCCCCAGCATTTT
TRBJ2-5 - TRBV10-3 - CAISDQGETQYF TGTGCCATCAGTGATCAGGGGGAGACCCAGTACTTC
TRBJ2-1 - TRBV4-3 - CASSHGGQRSSYNEQFF TGCGCCAGCAGCCATGGAGGACAGCGTAGCTCCTACAATGAGCAGTTCTTC
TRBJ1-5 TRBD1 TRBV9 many CASSAPGQGNNQPQHF TGTGCCAGCAGCGCCCCCGGACAGGGGAACAATCAGCCCCAGCATTTT
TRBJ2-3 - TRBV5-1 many CASRTLSTDTQYF TGCGCCAGCAGGACTCTTAGCACAGATACGCAGTATTTT
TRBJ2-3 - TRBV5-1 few CASSSIETDTQYF TGCGCCAGCAGCTCCATAGAAACAGATACGCAGTATTTT
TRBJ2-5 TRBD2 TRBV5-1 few CASSLATSGPVQETQYF TGCGCCAGCAGCTTGGCTACTAGCGGGCCCGTTCAAGAGACCCAGTACTTC
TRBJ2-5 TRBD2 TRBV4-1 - CASSQGTSVGETQYF TGCGCCAGCAGCCAAGGGACTAGCGTCGGGGAGACCCAGTACTTC
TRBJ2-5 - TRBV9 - CASSPLGGAGQETQYF TGTGCCAGCAGCCCGCTGGGGGGAGCCGGGCAAGAGACCCAGTACTTC
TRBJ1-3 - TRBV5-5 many CASSLRGGSGNTIYF TGTGCCAGCAGCTTGCGAGGCGGATCTGGAAACACCATATATTTT
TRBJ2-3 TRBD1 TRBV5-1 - CASSETGAVTDTQYF TGCGCCAGCAGCGAGACAGGGGCTGTCACAGATACGCAGTATTTT
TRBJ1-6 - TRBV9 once CASRESGDNSPLHF TGTGCCAGCAGGGAGAGTGGGGATAATTCACCCCTCCACTTT
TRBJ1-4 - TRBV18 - CASSPPSGTNEKLFF TGTGCCAGCTCACCACCGTCAGGAACTAATGAAAAACTGTTTTTT
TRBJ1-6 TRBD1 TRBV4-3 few CASSQEEQGQVWPLHF TGCGCCAGCAGCCAAGAGGAACAGGGGCAGGTTTGGCCCCTCCACTTT
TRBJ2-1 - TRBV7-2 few CASSLSVKNEQFF TGTGCCAGCAGCTTATCGGTTAAGAATGAGCAGTTCTTC
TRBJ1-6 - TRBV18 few CASSDSLMDNSPLHF TGTGCCAGCTCGGACTCGTTAATGGATAATTCACCCCTCCACTTT
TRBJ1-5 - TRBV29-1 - CSVGDKRDQPQHF TGCAGCGTTGGGGACAAGCGGGATCAGCCCCAGCATTTT
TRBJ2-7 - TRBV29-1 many CSVGAERYEQYF TGCAGCGTTGGAGCCGAGAGATACGAGCAGTACTTC
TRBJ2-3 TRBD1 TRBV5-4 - CASSSTGGSDTQYF TGTGCCAGCAGCTCGACAGGGGGCTCGGATACGCAGTATTTT
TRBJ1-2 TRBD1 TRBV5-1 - CASSPGQGSNGYTF TGCGCCAGCAGCCCTGGACAGGGTAGCAATGGCTACACCTTC
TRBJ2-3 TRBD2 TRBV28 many CASSPSGVKRDTQYF TGTGCCAGCAGCCCTAGCGGGGTAAAAAGGGATACGCAGTATTTT
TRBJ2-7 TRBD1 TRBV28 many CASSLWTGTGGYEQYF TGTGCCAGCAGTTTATGGACGGGGACAGGGGGATACGAGCAGTACTTC
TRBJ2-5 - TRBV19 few CATQIGGTQYF TGTGCCACCCAAATAGGAGGGACCCAGTACTTC
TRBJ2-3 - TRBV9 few CASSVGGGRSRTDTQYF TGTGCCAGCAGCGTAGGAGGGGGGCGTAGTAGGACAGATACGCAGTATTTT
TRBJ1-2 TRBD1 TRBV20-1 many CSARTGGNYGYTF TGCAGTGCTAGGACAGGGGGGAACTATGGCTACACCTTC
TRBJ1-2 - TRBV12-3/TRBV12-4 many CASSFRVLSSGYTF TGTGCCAGCAGTTTCAGGGTACTGTCTTCTGGCTACACCTTC
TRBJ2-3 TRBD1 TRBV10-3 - CAISEPTGSDTQYF TGTGCCATCAGTGAACCGACAGGGAGCGATACGCAGTATTTT
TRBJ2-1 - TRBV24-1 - CATSDPGQWNNEQFF TGTGCCACCAGTGACCCAGGACAATGGAACAATGAGCAGTTCTTC
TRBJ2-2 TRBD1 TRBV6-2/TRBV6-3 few CAVRRTGDTGELFF TGTGCCGTGAGGAGGACAGGGGATACCGGGGAGCTGTTTTTT
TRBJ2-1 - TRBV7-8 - CASSLALQNNEQFF TGTGCCAGCAGCTTAGCGCTGCAAAACAATGAGCAGTTCTTC
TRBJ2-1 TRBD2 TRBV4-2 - CASSQDQRGNNEQFF TGTGCCAGCAGCCAAGACCAGCGGGGGAACAATGAGCAGTTCTTC
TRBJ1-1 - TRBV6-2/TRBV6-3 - CASSFSANTEAFF TGTGCCAGCAGTTTTTCAGCGAACACTGAAGCTTTCTTT